This T cell receptor beta chain was sequenced during a study of blood T cell repertoires in COVID-19. As for the study in general: Samples representing acute and convalescent COVID-19 were sourced from the United States, Italy and Spain. The analysed material was cDNA or gDNA that came from T cells, B-cell-depleted T cells, or PBMCs.

Germline trimming cut 0 bases from V and 9 bases from J; bases unmatched to any gene: 7. This CDR3 has 14 amino acids. Germline CDR1 reads SGHTA; CDR2 reads FQGTGA. Original processing methods: Nucleated cell number was recorded as an estimate derived from reference gene primer amplification. The assay was immunoSEQ multiplex PCR, and TCRdb's table has in-frame clones only and misses some. V and J calls and clone size are those listed in that table; D and trimming were worked out from the DNA. The repertoire consists of fewer than 150,000 clones, with approximately 90% occurring once and the leading ten covering 4% to 4.5%.

The gene calls are TRBV7-3 and TRBJ1-1; 7 nucleotides line up with TRBD1. Sequencing used peripheral blood. This clonotype was obtained from a woman in her forties with acute or convalescent COVID-19. Here the CDR3 reads CASSLTSGTDQAFF. CDR3 nucleotide sequence: TGTGCCAGCAGCTTAACCTCCGGGACAGATCAAGCTTTCTTT. The variable domain in full, completed from reference TRBV7-3 and TRBJ1-1, reads GAGVSQTPSNKVTEKGKYVELRCDPISGHTALYWYRQSLGQGPEFLIYFQGTGAADDSGLPNDRFFAVRPEGSVSTLKIQRTERGDSAVYLCASSLTSGTDQAFFGQGTRLTVV.